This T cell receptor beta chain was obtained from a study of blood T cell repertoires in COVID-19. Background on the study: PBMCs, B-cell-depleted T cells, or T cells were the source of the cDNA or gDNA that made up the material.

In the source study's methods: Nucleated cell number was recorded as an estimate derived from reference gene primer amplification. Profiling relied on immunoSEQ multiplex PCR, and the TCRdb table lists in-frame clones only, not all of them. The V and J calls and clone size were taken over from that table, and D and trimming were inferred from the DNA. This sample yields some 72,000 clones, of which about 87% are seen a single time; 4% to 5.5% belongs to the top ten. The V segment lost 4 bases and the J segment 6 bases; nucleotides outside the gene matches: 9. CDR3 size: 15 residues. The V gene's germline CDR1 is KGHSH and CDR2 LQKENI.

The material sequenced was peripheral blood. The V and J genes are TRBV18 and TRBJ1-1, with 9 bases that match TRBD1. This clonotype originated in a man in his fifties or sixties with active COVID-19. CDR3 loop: CASSLRTGDLAEAFF. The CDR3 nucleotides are TGTGCCAGCTCACTGAGGACAGGGGATCTCGCTGAAGCTTTCTTT.